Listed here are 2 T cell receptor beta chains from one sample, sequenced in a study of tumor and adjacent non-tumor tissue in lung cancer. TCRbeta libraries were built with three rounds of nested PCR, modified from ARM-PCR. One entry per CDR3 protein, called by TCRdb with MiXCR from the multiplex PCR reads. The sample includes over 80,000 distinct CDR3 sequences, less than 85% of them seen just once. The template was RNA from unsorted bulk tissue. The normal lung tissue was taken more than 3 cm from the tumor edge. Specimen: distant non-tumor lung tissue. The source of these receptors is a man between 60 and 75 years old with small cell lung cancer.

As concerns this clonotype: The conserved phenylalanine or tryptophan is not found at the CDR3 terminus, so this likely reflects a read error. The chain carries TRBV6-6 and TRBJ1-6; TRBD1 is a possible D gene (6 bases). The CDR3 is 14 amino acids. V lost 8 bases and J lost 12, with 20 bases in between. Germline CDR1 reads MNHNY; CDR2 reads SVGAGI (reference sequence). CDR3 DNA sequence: TGTGCCAGCTGTGATAACAGGGAGTCTTTACCCCTCCACATT. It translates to CASCDNRESLPLHI.

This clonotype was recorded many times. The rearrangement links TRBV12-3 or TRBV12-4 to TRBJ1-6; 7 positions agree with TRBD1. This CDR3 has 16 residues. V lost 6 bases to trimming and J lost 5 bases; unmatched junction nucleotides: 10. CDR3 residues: CASSEFGTDNNSPLHF. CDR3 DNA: TGTGCCAGCAGCGAATTCGGGACAGATAATAATTCACCCCTCCACTTT.